This T cell receptor beta chain is drawn from a study of a mutant IDH1 vaccine in newly diagnosed glioma. Study context: Previous treatment comprised radiotherapy, temozolomide, or both, mostly both.

The repertoire was sequenced with immunoSEQ multiplex PCR; TCRdb's copy has only in-frame clones and lacks some. Seen here are fewer than 90,000 clones, approximately 88% observed once, and the top ten hold less than 15%. Comments on this clone: Its cognate antigen is unknown.

Time point here: week 35, safety follow-up. It was 300 ug of mutant IDH1 20-mer peptide that made up each vaccine dose, given with topical imiquimod. The CDR3 consists of 13 residues. The germline V and J ends were trimmed by 6 bases and 1 base, with 10 bases remaining between them. CDR1 MNHEY and CDR2 SMNVEV come from the germline V gene (reference sequence). V usage is TRBV27 and J usage is TRBJ2-7; no clear D. The sample here was PBMCs, taken from a glioma patient whose treatment included an IDH1 peptide vaccine. This clonotype originated in a man younger than 30 with glioma. CDR3 sequence reads: CASRHPGSYEQYF. The CDR3 nucleotides are TGTGCCAGCAGACATCCCGGATCCTACGAGCAGTACTTC.